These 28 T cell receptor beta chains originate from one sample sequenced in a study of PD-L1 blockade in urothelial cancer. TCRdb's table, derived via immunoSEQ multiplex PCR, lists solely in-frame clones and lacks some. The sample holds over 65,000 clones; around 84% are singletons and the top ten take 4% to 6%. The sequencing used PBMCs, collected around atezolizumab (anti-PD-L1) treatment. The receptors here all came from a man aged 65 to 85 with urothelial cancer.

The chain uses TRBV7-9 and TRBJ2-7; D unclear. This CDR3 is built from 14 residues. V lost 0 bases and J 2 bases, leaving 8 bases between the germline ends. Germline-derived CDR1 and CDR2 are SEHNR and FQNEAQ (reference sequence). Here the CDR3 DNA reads TGTGCCAGCAGCTTAGCGCTACGTACCTACGAGCAGTACTTC. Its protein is CASSLALRTYEQYF.

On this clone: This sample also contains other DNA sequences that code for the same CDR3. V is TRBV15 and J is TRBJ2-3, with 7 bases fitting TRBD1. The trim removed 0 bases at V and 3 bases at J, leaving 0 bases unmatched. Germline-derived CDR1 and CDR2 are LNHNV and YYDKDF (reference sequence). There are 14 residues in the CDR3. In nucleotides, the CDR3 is TGTGCCACCAGCAGAGACAGGGGGACAGATACGCAGTATTTT. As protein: CATSRDRGTDTQYF.

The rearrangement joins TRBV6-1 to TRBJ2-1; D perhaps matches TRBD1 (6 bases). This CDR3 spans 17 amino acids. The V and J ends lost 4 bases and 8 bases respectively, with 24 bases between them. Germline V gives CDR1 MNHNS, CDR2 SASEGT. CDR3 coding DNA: TGTGCCAGCAGTGTGGGGGCAAGTGGGAGTTCGATCTATGAGCAGTTCTTC. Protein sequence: CASSVGASGSSIYEQFF.

CDR3 in DNA: TGTGCAACCAGCACCAACCTCACAGGGCAGGGCTACACCTTC. Its translation is CATSTNLTGQGYTF. The chain uses TRBV7-9 and TRBJ1-2; perhaps TRBD1 as D (6 bases). This CDR3 is built from 14 residues. Per the germline V gene, CDR1 is SEHNR and CDR2 is FQNEAQ (reference sequence).

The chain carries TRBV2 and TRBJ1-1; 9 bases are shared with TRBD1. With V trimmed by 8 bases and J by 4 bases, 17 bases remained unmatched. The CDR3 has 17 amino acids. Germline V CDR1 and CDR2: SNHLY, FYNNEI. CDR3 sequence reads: CASCSPTGGWIGTEAFF. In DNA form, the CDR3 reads TGTGCCAGCTGTTCACCGACAGGGGGGTGGATTGGCACTGAAGCTTTCTTT. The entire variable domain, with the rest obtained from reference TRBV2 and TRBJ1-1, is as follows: EPEVTQTPSHQVTQMGQEVILRCVPISNHLYFYWYRQILGQKVEFLVSFYNNEISEKSEIFDDQFSVERPDGSNFTLKIRSTKLEDSAMYFCASCSPTGGWIGTEAFFGQGTRLTVV.

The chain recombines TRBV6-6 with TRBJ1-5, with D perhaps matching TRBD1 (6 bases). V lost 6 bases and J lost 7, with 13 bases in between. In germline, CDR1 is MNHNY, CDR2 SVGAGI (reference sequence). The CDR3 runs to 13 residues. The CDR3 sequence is CASRNREIQPQHF. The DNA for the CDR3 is TGTGCCAGCAGAAACAGGGAGATCCAGCCCCAGCATTTT.

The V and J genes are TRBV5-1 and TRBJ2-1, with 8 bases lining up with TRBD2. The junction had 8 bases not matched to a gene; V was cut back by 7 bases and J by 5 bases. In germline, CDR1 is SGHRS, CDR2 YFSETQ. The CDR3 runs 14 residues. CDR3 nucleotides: TGCGCCAGCCGTCCAACTAGCGGCAACAATGAGCAGTTCTTC. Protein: CASRPTSGNNEQFF.

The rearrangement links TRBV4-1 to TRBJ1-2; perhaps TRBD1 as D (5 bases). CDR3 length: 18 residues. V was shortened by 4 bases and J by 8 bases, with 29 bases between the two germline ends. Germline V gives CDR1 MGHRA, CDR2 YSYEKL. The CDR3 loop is CASSLQRDLSRTKLGYTF. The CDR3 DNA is TGCGCCAGCAGCCTTCAAAGGGACTTAAGTAGAACAAAGCTAGGCTACACCTTC.

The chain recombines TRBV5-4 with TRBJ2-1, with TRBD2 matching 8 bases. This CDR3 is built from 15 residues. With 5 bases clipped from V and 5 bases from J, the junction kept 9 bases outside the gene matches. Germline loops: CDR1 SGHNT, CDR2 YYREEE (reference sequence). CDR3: CASRSLAGGNNEQFF. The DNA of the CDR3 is TGTGCCAGCAGGAGCCTCGCGGGAGGAAACAATGAGCAGTTCTTC.

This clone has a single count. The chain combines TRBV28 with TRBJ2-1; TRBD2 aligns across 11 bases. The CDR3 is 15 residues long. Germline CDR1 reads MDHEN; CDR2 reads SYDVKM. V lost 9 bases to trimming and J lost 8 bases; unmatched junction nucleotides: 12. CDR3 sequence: CASSGTSGSRDEQFF. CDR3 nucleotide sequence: TGTGCCAGTTCCGGAACTAGCGGGAGTCGGGATGAGCAGTTCTTC. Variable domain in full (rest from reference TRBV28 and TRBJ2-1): DVKVTQSSRYLVKRTGEKVFLECVQDMDHENMFWYRQDPGLGLRLIYFSYDVKMKEKGDIPEGYSVSREKKERFSLILESASTNQTSMYLCASSGTSGSRDEQFFGPGTRLTVL.

The CDR3 DNA reads as TGTGCCAGCTCACCATGGACTAGTCAACAAGAGACCCAGTACTTC. It is translated as CASSPWTSQQETQYF. The rearrangement joins TRBV18 to TRBJ2-5, with 7 positions matching TRBD2. Germline V gives CDR1 KGHSH, CDR2 LQKENI. The J segment lost 2 bases and the V segment lost 2 bases, leaving 5 bases of the junction unmatched. This CDR3 is built from 15 residues. Full variable domain (rest looked up from reference TRBV18 and TRBJ2-5): NAGVMQNPRHLVRRRGQEARLRCSPMKGHSHVYWYRQLPEEGLKFMVYLQKENIIDESGMPKERFSAEFPKEGPSILRIQQVVRGDSAAYFCASSPWTSQQETQYFGPGTRLLVL.

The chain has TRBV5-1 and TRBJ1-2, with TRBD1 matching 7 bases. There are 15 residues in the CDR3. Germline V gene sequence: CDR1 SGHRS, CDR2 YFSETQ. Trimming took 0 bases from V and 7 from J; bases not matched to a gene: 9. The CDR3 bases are TGCGCCAGCAGCTTGGAAGGCAGGGGGGAGAGTGGCTACACCTTC. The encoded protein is CASSLEGRGESGYTF.

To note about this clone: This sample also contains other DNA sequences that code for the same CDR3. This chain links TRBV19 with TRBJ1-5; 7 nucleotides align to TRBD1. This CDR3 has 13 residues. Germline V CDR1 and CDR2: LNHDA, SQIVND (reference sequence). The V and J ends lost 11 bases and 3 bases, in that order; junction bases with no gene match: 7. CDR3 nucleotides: TGTGCCGCACGACAGGGAGTCAATCAGCCCCAGCATTTT. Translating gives CAARQGVNQPQHF.

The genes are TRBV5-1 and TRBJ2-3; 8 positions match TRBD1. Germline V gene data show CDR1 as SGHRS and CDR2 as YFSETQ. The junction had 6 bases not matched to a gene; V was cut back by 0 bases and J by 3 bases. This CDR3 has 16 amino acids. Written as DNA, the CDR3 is TGCGCCAGCAGCTTGGCCCCAGGGGGCATTACAGATACGCAGTATTTT. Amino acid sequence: CASSLAPGGITDTQYF.

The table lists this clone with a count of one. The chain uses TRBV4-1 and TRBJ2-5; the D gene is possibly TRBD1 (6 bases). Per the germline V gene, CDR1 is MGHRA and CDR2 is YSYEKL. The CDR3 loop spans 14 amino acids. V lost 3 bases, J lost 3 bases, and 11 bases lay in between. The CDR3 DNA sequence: TGCGCCAGCAGCCACCGGGCAGGGGAAGAGACCCAGTACTTC. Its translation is CASSHRAGEETQYF.

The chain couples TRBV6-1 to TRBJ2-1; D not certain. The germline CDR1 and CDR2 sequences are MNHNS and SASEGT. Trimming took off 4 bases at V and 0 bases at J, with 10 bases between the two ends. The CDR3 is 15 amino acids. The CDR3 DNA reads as TGTGCCAGCAGTGTTCGACTCTCCTCCTACAATGAGCAGTTCTTC. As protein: CASSVRLSSYNEQFF.

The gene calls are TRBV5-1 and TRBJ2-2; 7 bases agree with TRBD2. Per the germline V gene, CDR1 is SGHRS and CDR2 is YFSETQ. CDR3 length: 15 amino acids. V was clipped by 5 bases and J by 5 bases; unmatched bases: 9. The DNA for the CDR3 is TGCGCCAGCAGGTACCGGGAGGACGGAACCGGGGAGCTGTTTTTT. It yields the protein CASRYREDGTGELFF.

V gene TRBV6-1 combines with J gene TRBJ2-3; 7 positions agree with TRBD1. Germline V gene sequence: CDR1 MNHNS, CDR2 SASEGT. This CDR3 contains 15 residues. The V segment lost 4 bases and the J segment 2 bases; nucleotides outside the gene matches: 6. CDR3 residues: CASSGRDRNTDTQYF. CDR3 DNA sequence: TGTGCCAGCAGTGGCCGGGACAGAAACACAGATACGCAGTATTTT.

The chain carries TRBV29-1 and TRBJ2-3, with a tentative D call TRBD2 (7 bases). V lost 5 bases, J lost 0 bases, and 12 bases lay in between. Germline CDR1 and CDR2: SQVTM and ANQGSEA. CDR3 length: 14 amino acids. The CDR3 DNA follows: TGCAGCGTTTACAGCGGGACAAGCACAGATACGCAGTATTTT. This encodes CSVYSGTSTDTQYF.

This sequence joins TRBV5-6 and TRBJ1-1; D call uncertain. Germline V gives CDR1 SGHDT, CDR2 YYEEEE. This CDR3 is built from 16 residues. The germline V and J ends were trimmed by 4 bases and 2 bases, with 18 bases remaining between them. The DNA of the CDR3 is TGTGCCAGCAGCGAGGGTGCAGCGGGAGGAAACACTGAAGCTTTCTTT. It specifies CASSEGAAGGNTEAFF.

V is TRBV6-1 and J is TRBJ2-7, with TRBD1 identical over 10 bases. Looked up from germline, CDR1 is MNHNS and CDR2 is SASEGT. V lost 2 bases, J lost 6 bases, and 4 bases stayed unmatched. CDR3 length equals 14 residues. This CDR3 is CASSETRDRGEQYF. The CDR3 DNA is TGTGCCAGCAGTGAAACCCGGGACAGGGGCGAGCAGTACTTC.

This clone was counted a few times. CDR3 loop: CASSFGTGEGTEAFF. CDR3 DNA sequence: TGTGCCAGCAGCTTTGGGACAGGGGAGGGAACTGAAGCTTTCTTT. The J gene is TRBJ1-1, the V gene TRBV7-6; TRBD1 aligns across 10 bases. Per germline, CDR1 SGHVS and CDR2 FNYEAQ. The CDR3 is 15 amino acids. With V trimmed by 3 bases and J by 5 bases, 6 bases remained unmatched.

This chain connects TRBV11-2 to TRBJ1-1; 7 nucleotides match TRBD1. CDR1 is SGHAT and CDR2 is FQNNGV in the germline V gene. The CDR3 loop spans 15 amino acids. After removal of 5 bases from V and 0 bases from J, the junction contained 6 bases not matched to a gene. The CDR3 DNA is TGTGCCAGCAGCCTCCAGGGACAGATGAACACTGAAGCTTTCTTT. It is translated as CASSLQGQMNTEAFF.

The CDR3 region is CASKIGSYSNQPQHF. The CDR3 nucleotides read TGTGCCAGCAAAATCGGGAGCTATAGCAATCAGCCCCAGCATTTT. This chain connects TRBV28 to TRBJ1-5, with no clear D. The CDR3 extends over 15 amino acids. V lost 7 bases, J lost 0 bases, and 13 bases lay in between. CDR1 is MDHEN, CDR2 SYDVKM, per germline. The full variable domain, rest sourced from reference TRBV28 and TRBJ1-5, is DVKVTQSSRYLVKRTGEKVFLECVQDMDHENMFWYRQDPGLGLRLIYFSYDVKMKEKGDIPEGYSVSREKKERFSLILESASTNQTSMYLCASKIGSYSNQPQHFGDGTRLSIL.

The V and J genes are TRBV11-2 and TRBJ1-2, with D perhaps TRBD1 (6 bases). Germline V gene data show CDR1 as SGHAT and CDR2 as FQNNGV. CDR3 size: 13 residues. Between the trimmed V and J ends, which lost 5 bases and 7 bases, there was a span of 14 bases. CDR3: CASSRGGLLGYTF. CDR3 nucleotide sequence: TGTGCCAGCAGCCGGGGGGGGCTCCTTGGCTACACCTTC.

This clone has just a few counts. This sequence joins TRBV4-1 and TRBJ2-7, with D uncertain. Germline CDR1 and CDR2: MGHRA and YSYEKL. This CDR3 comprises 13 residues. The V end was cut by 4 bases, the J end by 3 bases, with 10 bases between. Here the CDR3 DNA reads TGCGCCAGCAGCCCCACCCCGGGCTACGAGCAGTACTTC. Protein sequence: CASSPTPGYEQYF.

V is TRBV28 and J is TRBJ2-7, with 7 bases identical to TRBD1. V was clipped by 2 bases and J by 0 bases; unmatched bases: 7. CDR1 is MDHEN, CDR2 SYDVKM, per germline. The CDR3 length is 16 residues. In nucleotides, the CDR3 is TGTGCCAGCAGTTTACTACAGGGGATAGGCTCCTACGAGCAGTACTTC. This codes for CASSLLQGIGSYEQYF. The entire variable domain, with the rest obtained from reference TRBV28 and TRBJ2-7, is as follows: DVKVTQSSRYLVKRTGEKVFLECVQDMDHENMFWYRQDPGLGLRLIYFSYDVKMKEKGDIPEGYSVSREKKERFSLILESASTNQTSMYLCASSLLQGIGSYEQYFGPGTRLTVT.

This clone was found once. The CDR3 nucleotides read TGTGCCAGCAGTTTTTGGCAGGGGGCAGATACGCAGTATTTT. This codes for CASSFWQGADTQYF. The chain recombines TRBV28 with TRBJ2-3; 7 bases align to TRBD1. The J segment lost 4 bases and the V segment lost 3 bases, leaving 4 bases of the junction unmatched. The CDR3 loop spans 14 amino acids. Germline V CDR1 and CDR2: MDHEN, SYDVKM.